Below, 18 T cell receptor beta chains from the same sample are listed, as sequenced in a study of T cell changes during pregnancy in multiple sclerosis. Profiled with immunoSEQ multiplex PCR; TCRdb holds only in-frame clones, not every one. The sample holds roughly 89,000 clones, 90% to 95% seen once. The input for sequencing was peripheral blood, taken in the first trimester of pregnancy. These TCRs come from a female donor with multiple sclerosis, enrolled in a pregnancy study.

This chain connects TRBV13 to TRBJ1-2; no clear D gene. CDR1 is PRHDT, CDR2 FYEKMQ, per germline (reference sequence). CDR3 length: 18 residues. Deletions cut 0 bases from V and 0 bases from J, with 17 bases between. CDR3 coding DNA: TGTGCCAGCAGCTTAGGCATGGAGGGCCTTGTTACTAACTATGGCTACACCTTC. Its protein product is CASSLGMEGLVTNYGYTF.

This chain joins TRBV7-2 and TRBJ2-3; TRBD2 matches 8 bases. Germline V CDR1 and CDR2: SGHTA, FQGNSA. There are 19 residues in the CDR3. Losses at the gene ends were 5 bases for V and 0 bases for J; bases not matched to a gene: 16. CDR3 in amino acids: CASSARDDTSGRSTDTQYF. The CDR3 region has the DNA TGTGCCAGCAGCGCACGAGACGATACTAGCGGAAGAAGCACAGATACGCAGTATTTT.

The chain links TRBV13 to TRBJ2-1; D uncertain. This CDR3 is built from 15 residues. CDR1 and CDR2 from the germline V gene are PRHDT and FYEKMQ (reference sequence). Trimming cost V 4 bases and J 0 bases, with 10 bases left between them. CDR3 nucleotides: TGTGCCAGCAGCTCCACGCGAAGCTCCTACAATGAGCAGTTCTTC. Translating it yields CASSSTRSSYNEQFF.

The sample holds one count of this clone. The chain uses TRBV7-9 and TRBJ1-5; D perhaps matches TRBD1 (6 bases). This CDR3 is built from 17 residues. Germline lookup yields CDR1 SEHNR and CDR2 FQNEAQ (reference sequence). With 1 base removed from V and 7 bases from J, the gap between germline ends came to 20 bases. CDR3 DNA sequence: TGTGCCAGCAGCTTAGAGGGGGGGGGAGGCAGAGAGCAGCCCCAGCATTTT. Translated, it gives CASSLEGGGGREQPQHF.

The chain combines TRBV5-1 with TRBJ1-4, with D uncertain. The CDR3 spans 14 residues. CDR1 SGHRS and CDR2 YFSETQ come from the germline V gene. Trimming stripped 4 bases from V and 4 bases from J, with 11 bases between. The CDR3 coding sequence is TGCGCCAGCAGCCCGACTGAAAATAATGAAAAACTGTTTTTT. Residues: CASSPTENNEKLFF.

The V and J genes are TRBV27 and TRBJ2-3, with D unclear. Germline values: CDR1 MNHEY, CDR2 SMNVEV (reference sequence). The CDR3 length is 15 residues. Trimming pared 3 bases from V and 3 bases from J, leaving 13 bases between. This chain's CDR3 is CASSLQRRLTDTQYF. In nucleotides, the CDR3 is TGTGCCAGCAGTTTGCAGCGAAGATTAACAGATACGCAGTATTTT.

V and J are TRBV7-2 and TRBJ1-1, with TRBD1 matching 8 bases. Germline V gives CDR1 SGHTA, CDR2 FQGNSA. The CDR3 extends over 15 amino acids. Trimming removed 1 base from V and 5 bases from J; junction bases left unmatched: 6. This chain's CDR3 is CASSLVVTGETEAFF. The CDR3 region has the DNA TGTGCCAGCAGCTTAGTAGTGACAGGGGAGACTGAAGCTTTCTTT.

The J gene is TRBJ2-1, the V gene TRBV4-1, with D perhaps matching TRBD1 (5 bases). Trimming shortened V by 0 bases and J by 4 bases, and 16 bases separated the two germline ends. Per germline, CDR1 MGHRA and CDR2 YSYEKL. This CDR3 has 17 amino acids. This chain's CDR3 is CASSQDVGASSYNEQFF. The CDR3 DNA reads TGCGCCAGCAGCCAAGATGTTGGGGCCAGTTCGTACAATGAGCAGTTCTTC.

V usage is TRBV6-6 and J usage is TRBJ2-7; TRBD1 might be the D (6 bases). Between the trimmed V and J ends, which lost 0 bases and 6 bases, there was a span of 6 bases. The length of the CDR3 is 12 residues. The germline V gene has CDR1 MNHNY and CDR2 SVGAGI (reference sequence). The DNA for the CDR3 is TGTGCCAGCAGTTACTCAGGGGGCGAGCAGTACTTC. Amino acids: CASSYSGGEQYF.

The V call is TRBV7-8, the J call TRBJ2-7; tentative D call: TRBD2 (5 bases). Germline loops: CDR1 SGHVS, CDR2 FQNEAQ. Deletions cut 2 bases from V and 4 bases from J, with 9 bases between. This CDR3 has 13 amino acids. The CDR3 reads CASSLQERYEQYF. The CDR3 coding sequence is TGTGCCAGCAGCTTACAGGAGCGGTACGAGCAGTACTTC.

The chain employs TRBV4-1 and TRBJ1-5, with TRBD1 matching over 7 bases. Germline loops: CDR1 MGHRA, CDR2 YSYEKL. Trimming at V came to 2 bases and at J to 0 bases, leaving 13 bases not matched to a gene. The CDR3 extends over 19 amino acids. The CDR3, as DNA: TGCGCCAGCAGCCAATCGGGGTGGACAGGACCTTATAGCAATCAGCCCCAGCATTTT. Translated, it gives CASSQSGWTGPYSNQPQHF.

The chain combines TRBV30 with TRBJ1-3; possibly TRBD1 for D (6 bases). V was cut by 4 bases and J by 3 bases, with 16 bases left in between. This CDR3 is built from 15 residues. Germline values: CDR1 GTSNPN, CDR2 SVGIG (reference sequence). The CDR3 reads CAWKQNRVYGNTIYF. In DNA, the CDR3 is TGTGCCTGGAAACAGAACAGGGTGTATGGAAACACCATATATTTT.

As DNA, the CDR3 is TGTGCCAGCAGTGATTGGGGGGACGGCAATCAGCCCCAGCATTTT. Translated, it gives CASSDWGDGNQPQHF. V usage is TRBV6-1 and J usage is TRBJ1-5; tentatively, D is TRBD1 (5 bases). The CDR3 is 15 amino acids. In germline, CDR1 is MNHNS, CDR2 SASEGT. V was clipped by 3 bases and J by 2 bases, with 11 bases between them.

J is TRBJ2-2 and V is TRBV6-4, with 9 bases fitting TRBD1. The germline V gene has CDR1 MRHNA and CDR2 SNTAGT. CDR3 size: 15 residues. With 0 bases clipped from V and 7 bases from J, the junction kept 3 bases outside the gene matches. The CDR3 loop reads CASSDSTGGVGELFF. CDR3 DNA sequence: TGTGCCAGCAGTGACTCCACAGGGGGCGTCGGGGAGCTGTTTTTT.

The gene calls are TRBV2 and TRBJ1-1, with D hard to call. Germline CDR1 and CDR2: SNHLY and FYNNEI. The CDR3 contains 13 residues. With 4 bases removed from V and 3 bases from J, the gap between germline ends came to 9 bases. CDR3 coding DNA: TGTGCCAGCAGTGTAACGAGGGACACTGAAGCTTTCTTT. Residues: CASSVTRDTEAFF.

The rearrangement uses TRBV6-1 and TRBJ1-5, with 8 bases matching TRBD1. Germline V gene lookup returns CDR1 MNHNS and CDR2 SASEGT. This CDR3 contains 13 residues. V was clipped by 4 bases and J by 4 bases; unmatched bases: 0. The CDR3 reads CASSGDRNQPQHF. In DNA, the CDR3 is TGTGCCAGCAGTGGGGACAGGAATCAGCCCCAGCATTTT.

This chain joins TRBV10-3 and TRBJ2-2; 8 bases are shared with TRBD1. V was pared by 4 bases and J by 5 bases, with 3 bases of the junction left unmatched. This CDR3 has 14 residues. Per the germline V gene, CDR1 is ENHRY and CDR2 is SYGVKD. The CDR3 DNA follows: TGTGCCATCAGTGTTACAGGGGGGACCGGGGAGCTGTTTTTT. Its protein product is CAISVTGGTGELFF.

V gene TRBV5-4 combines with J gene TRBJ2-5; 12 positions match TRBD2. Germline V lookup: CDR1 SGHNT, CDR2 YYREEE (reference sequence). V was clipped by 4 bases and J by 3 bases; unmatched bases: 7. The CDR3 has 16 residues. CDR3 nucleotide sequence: TGTGCCAGCAGCGGAACTAGCGGGGGGAGAGAAGAGACCCAGTACTTC. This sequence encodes CASSGTSGGREETQYF.